Below are 30 T cell receptor beta chains sequenced from a single sample in a study of blood T cell repertoires in COVID-19 (dated by TCRdb to about 2020). Library method: the immunoSEQ multiplex PCR assay. Imported from immuneACCESS, the table was reduced by TCRdb to in-frame sequences with V and J called. These copies leave out some clones; in studies compared against another copy, an unresolved V gene accounts for under half, and the cause of the remainder is not known. This sample comprises roughly 120,000 clones, around 76% of them detected only once. Clones ranked in the top ten supply approximately 5.9% of the sample. Sequenced: peripheral blood. The source of these receptors is a man at least 80 years old with COVID-19, enrolled during active disease.

The chain combines TRBV6-5 with TRBJ1-5; 10 bases agree with TRBD1. The CDR3 sequence is 14 residues long. The V segment lost 5 bases and the J segment 5 bases; nucleotides outside the gene matches: 3. The V gene's germline CDR1 is MNHEY and CDR2 SVGAGI. CDR3 amino acids: CASSLTGGHQPQHF. The CDR3 DNA reads as TGTGCCAGCAGTCTGACAGGGGGCCATCAGCCCCAGCATTTT.

This chain uses TRBV6-1 with TRBJ2-2; perhaps TRBD1 as D (6 bases). Germline CDR1 MNHNS, CDR2 SASEGT. Trimming shortened V by 1 base and J by 2 bases, and 11 bases separated the two germline ends. The length of the CDR3 is 16 residues. This CDR3 is CASSEGGRLNTGELFF. Written as DNA, the CDR3 is TGTGCCAGCAGTGAAGGGGGGCGACTAAACACCGGGGAGCTGTTTTTT.

The rearrangement links TRBV30 to TRBJ2-3, with 7 bases identical to TRBD1. Germline V lookup: CDR1 GTSNPN, CDR2 SVGIG (reference sequence). The V segment lost 6 bases and the J segment 8 bases; nucleotides outside the gene matches: 11. The CDR3 spans 13 residues. The CDR3 nucleotides read TGTGCCTGCGACAGGGAACTTCGGAGTACGCAGTATTTT. The encoded protein is CACDRELRSTQYF.

This chain connects TRBV2 to TRBJ1-1, with D perhaps TRBD1 (5 bases). V was cut by 4 bases and J by 1 base, with 7 bases left in between. This CDR3 has 13 amino acids. The germline gives CDR1 SNHLY, CDR2 FYNNEI. The CDR3 protein is CASSVQGNTEAFF. The CDR3 nucleotides read TGTGCCAGCAGTGTTCAGGGGAACACTGAAGCTTTCTTT.

This clone was recorded only once. This chain uses TRBV2 with TRBJ1-6, with D tentatively TRBD1 (5 bases). This CDR3 spans 16 amino acids. Trimming took 4 bases from V and 7 from J, leaving 17 bases between them. Germline lookup yields CDR1 SNHLY and CDR2 FYNNEI. CDR3 sequence: CASSAPQGLGNSPLHF. Written as DNA, the CDR3 is TGTGCCAGCAGTGCCCCCCAGGGACTGGGAAATTCACCCCTCCACTTT.

This chain connects TRBV5-1 to TRBJ2-3; TRBD2 matches 8 bases. CDR1 and CDR2 (germline): SGHRS, YFSETQ. The CDR3 loop spans 14 amino acids. Trimming removed 4 bases from V and 4 bases from J; junction bases left unmatched: 5. In DNA form, the CDR3 reads TGCGCCAGCAGCCAGGGACTAGTCCCAGATACGCAGTATTTT. Protein: CASSQGLVPDTQYF.

The V call is TRBV20-1, the J call TRBJ1-2; TRBD1 might be the D (5 bases). Germline CDR1 reads DFQATT; CDR2 reads SNEGSKA (reference sequence). V dropped 4 bases and J dropped 9 bases, with 12 bases sitting between them. The CDR3 extends over 11 amino acids. CDR3 sequence: CSAIGVSSYTF. The DNA for the CDR3 is TGCAGTGCTATAGGGGTGTCGAGCTACACCTTC.

This rearrangement joins TRBV28 to TRBJ1-2; tentative D call: TRBD1 (5 bases). Germline CDR1 reads MDHEN; CDR2 reads SYDVKM. The CDR3 extends over 13 amino acids. V lost 2 bases and J lost 8, with 12 bases in between. The CDR3 sequence is CASSLLAGNGYTF. The CDR3 nucleotides are TGTGCCAGCAGTTTACTGGCAGGGAACGGCTACACCTTC.

This chain connects TRBV5-4 to TRBJ2-7; D unresolved. In germline, CDR1 is SGHNT, CDR2 YYREEE (reference sequence). The CDR3 is 13 residues long. Trimming stripped 5 bases from V and 6 bases from J, with 15 bases between. The chain's CDR3 is CASSYPSGFEQYF. In DNA, the CDR3 is TGTGCCAGCAGTTACCCATCGGGTTTCGAGCAGTACTTC. Full variable domain (outside the CDR3, taken from reference TRBV5-4 and TRBJ2-7): ETGVTQSPTHLIKTRGQQVTLRCSSQSGHNTVSWYQQALGQGPQFIFQYYREEENGRGNFPPRFSGLQFPNYSSELNVNALELDDSALYLCASSYPSGFEQYFGPGTRLTVT.

The chain joins TRBV7-9 to TRBJ1-1; the D gene is possibly TRBD1 (5 bases). V lost 4 bases and J 3 bases, leaving 18 bases between the germline ends. The length of the CDR3 is 16 residues. CDR1 SEHNR and CDR2 FQNEAQ come from the germline V gene (reference sequence). The CDR3 coding sequence is TGTGCCAGCAGCTCCACTAAACCGACAGAATACACTGAAGCTTTCTTT. This encodes CASSSTKPTEYTEAFF.

This chain joins TRBV10-3 and TRBJ2-7, with 9 bases identical to TRBD1. There are 14 residues in the CDR3. CDR1 is ENHRY and CDR2 is SYGVKD in the germline V gene. V was pared by 7 bases and J by 0 bases, with 4 bases of the junction left unmatched. CDR3 DNA: TGTGCCATCATGACAGGGGGTAACTCCTACGAGCAGTACTTC. This encodes CAIMTGGNSYEQYF.

The chain couples TRBV5-6 to TRBJ2-2, with 7 positions matching TRBD2. CDR3 length: 16 amino acids. V shed 5 bases and J 4 bases; nucleotides not matched to a gene: 11. Germline CDR1 is SGHDT and CDR2 is YYEEEE. CDR3 coding DNA: TGTGCCAGCAGAAGTCAGCGGGATTACGGCACCGGGGAGCTGTTTTTT. Encoded protein: CASRSQRDYGTGELFF.

This clone was recorded once. V and J are TRBV18 and TRBJ1-1, with no clear D. Trimming took 3 bases from V and 0 from J, leaving 8 bases between them. Germline V gives CDR1 KGHSH, CDR2 LQKENI. The CDR3 spans 14 residues. The CDR3 loop reads CASSPSTVNTEAFF. CDR3 coding DNA: TGTGCCAGCTCACCTAGTACAGTGAACACTGAAGCTTTCTTT.

Remarks on this clone: The sample contains more than one DNA sequence encoding this CDR3. The rearrangement links TRBV28 to TRBJ1-1; TRBD1 aligns across 11 bases. This CDR3 contains 15 residues. The junction had 6 bases not matched to a gene; V was cut back by 4 bases and J by 5 bases. Germline loops: CDR1 MDHEN, CDR2 SYDVKM. The CDR3 region has the DNA TGTGCCAGCAGTTCCCCGGGACAGGGGGGGACTGAAGCTTTCTTT. Residues: CASSSPGQGGTEAFF.

This clone appeared once. The gene calls are TRBV7-9 and TRBJ2-3, with 7 bases that match TRBD1. Germline CDR1 reads SEHNR; CDR2 reads FQNEAQ (reference sequence). The CDR3 covers 14 residues. The junction had 3 bases not matched to a gene; V was cut back by 1 base and J by 5 bases. The CDR3 sequence: CASSLEGDRDTQYF. Here the CDR3 DNA reads TGTGCCAGCAGCTTAGAAGGGGACAGAGATACGCAGTATTTT. Full variable domain (rest looked up from reference TRBV7-9 and TRBJ2-3): DTGVSQNPRHKITKRGQNVTFRCDPISEHNRLYWYRQTLGQGPEFLTYFQNEAQLEKSRLLSDRFSAERPKGSFSTLEIQRTEQGDSAMYLCASSLEGDRDTQYFGPGTRLTVL.

This clone was counted once. J is TRBJ1-2 and V is TRBV24-1, with 10 bases aligning to TRBD1. The ends lost 4 bases at V and 3 bases at J; junction bases unmatched: 7. CDR1 KGHDR and CDR2 SFDVKD come from the germline V gene. The CDR3 contains 16 residues. The DNA of the CDR3 is TGTGCCACCAGTGACGATCGGGACAGGGGTTACTATGGCTACACCTTC. Protein sequence: CATSDDRDRGYYGYTF.

The chain employs TRBV11-2 and TRBJ2-3; D is undetermined. The V and J ends lost 4 bases and 6 bases respectively, with 5 bases between them. This CDR3 is 11 amino acids long. Germline CDR1 reads SGHAT; CDR2 reads FQNNGV. In nucleotides, the CDR3 is TGTGCCAGCAGCTCAGGCGATACGCAGTATTTT. Protein: CASSSGDTQYF. The full variable domain, in which reference TRBV11-2 and TRBJ2-3 provide the parts outside the CDR3, is EAGVAQSPRYKIIEKRQSVAFWCNPISGHATLYWYQQILGQGPKLLIQFQNNGVVDDSQLPKDRFSAERLKGVDSTLKIQPAKLEDSAVYLCASSSGDTQYFGPGTRLTVL.

V usage is TRBV4-1 and J usage is TRBJ1-5, with TRBD1 matching 11 bases. V trimming: 3 bases; J trimming: 5 bases; junction bases outside the gene matches: 9. CDR3 size: 17 residues. Per germline, CDR1 MGHRA and CDR2 YSYEKL. The CDR3 bases are TGCGCCAGCAGCCATGGACAGGGGGCAGACCCTTATCAGCCCCAGCATTTT. Its translation: CASSHGQGADPYQPQHF.

The chain carries TRBV20-1 and TRBJ1-3; D is uncertain. The CDR3 runs 11 residues. The V end lost 3 bases, the J end lost 8 bases, and 8 bases lay between the germline ends. The germline CDR1 and CDR2 sequences are DFQATT and SNEGSKA (reference sequence). CDR3 loop: CSASASDTIYF. CDR3 bases: TGCAGTGCTAGTGCCTCGGACACCATATATTTT.

This sequence joins TRBV19 and TRBJ2-1; maybe TRBD2 (6 bases). The germline V and J ends were trimmed by 3 bases and 2 bases, with 11 bases remaining between them. Germline CDR1 LNHDA, CDR2 SQIVND (reference sequence). This CDR3 has 15 amino acids. The CDR3 nucleotides read TGTGCCAGTAGTATTGGGGACTTTACCTACAATGAGCAGTTCTTC. It encodes CASSIGDFTYNEQFF.

This chain links TRBV6-5 with TRBJ2-7; D might be TRBD1 (5 bases). V dropped 5 bases and J dropped 0 bases, with 14 bases sitting between them. Germline values: CDR1 MNHEY, CDR2 SVGAGI. CDR3 length: 15 residues. CDR3 sequence reads: CASSPGYDSSYEQYF. DNA of the CDR3: TGTGCCAGCAGTCCAGGGTATGACAGCTCCTACGAGCAGTACTTC.

The V and J genes are TRBV5-4 and TRBJ2-3; 7 bases map to TRBD2. The trim removed 0 bases at V and 4 bases at J, leaving 11 bases unmatched. This CDR3 is built from 17 residues. The germline V gene encodes CDR1 SGHNT and CDR2 YYREEE (reference sequence). The CDR3 region is CASSLGGAGRGADTQYF. CDR3 nucleotide sequence: TGTGCCAGCAGCTTGGGGGGAGCGGGACGAGGGGCAGATACGCAGTATTTT. The whole variable domain, remainder taken from reference TRBV5-4 and TRBJ2-3, is ETGVTQSPTHLIKTRGQQVTLRCSSQSGHNTVSWYQQALGQGPQFIFQYYREEENGRGNFPPRFSGLQFPNYSSELNVNALELDDSALYLCASSLGGAGRGADTQYFGPGTRLTVL.

The V call is TRBV30, the J call TRBJ1-1, with a tentative D call TRBD1 (5 bases). The CDR3 totals 15 residues. Germline assignment: CDR1 GTSNPN and CDR2 SVGIG (reference sequence). The V and J ends lost 4 bases and 5 bases respectively, with 20 bases between them. The CDR3 DNA sequence: TGTGCCTGGAAGTATGACAGAGATAGATGGACTGAAGCTTTCTTT. Its protein product is CAWKYDRDRWTEAFF. Based on the CDR3 plus reference TRBV30 and TRBJ1-1, the full variable domain is SQTIHQWPATLVQPVGSPLSLECTVEGTSNPNLYWYRQAAGRGLQLLFYSVGIGQISSEVPQNLSASRPQDRQFILSSKKLLLSDSGFYLCAWKYDRDRWTEAFFGQGTRLTVV.

The J gene is TRBJ1-6, the V gene TRBV15; D is uncertain. Germline V CDR1 and CDR2: LNHNV, YYDKDF (reference sequence). The CDR3 loop spans 15 amino acids. Between the trimmed V and J ends, which lost 4 bases and 9 bases, there was a span of 16 bases. CDR3 nucleotides: TGTGCCACCAGCAACGCCGCGCAGGCCAGTTCACCCCTCCACTTT. The encoded protein is CATSNAAQASSPLHF.

The chain couples TRBV5-4 to TRBJ1-6; D is ambiguous. This CDR3 has 14 residues. Germline V lookup: CDR1 SGHNT, CDR2 YYREEE (reference sequence). V lost 3 bases to trimming and J lost 10 bases, with 14 bases between them. In DNA form, the CDR3 reads TGTGCCAGCAGCTACCTAGCAGTGGACTCACCCCTCCACTTT. Translating gives CASSYLAVDSPLHF.

This clone appeared a few times. The chain links TRBV6-5 to TRBJ1-1, with 11 bases aligning to TRBD1. V lost 7 bases, J lost 6 bases, and 7 bases stayed unmatched. The germline V gene has CDR1 MNHEY and CDR2 SVGAGI. The CDR3 consists of 14 residues. Here the CDR3 DNA reads TGTGCCAGCACCAGGACAGGGGGCCTCGCTGAAGCTTTCTTT. Protein product: CASTRTGGLAEAFF.

This clone turned up a few times. V usage is TRBV29-1 and J usage is TRBJ2-4; D possibly corresponds to TRBD2 (5 bases). Germline V gene data show CDR1 as SQVTM and CDR2 as ANQGSEA. The CDR3 is 11 residues long. The V end was cut by 5 bases, the J end by 8 bases, with 10 bases between. The CDR3 region has the DNA TGCAGCGTTCAACTAGTCTACATTCAGTACTTC. Translated, it gives CSVQLVYIQYF.

This clone was found once. V usage is TRBV5-4 and J usage is TRBJ2-1, with a possible D match to TRBD1 (5 bases). Trimming took off 0 bases at V and 4 bases at J, with 14 bases between the two ends. This CDR3 has 16 amino acids. The V gene's germline CDR1 is SGHNT and CDR2 YYREEE (reference sequence). CDR3 in DNA: TGTGCCAGCAGCTTGGGATCCAGGGCCGATTACAATGAGCAGTTCTTC. Protein: CASSLGSRADYNEQFF.

The rearrangement uses TRBV4-2 and TRBJ2-2; TRBD2 matches 8 bases. After removal of 2 bases from V and 2 bases from J, the junction contained 4 bases not matched to a gene. CDR3 length equals 16 residues. The germline gives CDR1 LGHNA, CDR2 YNFKEQ. CDR3 protein: CASSQISGSNTGELFF. CDR3 bases: TGTGCCAGCAGCCAAATAAGCGGGAGCAACACCGGGGAGCTGTTTTTT.

The chain joins TRBV7-3 to TRBJ1-6, with D uncertain. This CDR3 comprises 14 residues. Germline CDR1 and CDR2: SGHTA and FQGTGA. V lost 1 base, J lost 10 bases, and 11 bases lay in between. CDR3 nucleotide sequence: TGTGCCAGCAGCTTAAAGGACTCGGGCTCACCCCTCCACTTT. This sequence encodes CASSLKDSGSPLHF.